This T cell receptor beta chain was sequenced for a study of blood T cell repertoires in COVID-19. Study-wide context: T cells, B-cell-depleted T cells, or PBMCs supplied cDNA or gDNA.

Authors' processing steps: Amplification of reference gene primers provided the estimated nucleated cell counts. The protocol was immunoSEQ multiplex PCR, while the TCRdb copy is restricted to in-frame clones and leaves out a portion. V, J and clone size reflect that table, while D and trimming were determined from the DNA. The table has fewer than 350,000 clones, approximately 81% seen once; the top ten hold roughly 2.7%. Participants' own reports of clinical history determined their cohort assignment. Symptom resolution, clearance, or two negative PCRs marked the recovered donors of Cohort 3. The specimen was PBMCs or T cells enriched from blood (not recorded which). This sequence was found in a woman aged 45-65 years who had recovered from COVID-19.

The CDR3 protein is CASSLFLTGYEQYF. The DNA for the CDR3 is TGTGCCAGCAGCTTGTTTCTGACAGGGTACGAGCAGTACTTC. This chain links TRBV5-4 with TRBJ2-7, with TRBD1 matching 7 bases. V was pared by 1 base and J by 4 bases, with 5 bases of the junction left unmatched. CDR1 is SGHNT and CDR2 is YYREEE in the germline V gene (reference sequence). The length of the CDR3 is 14 residues.